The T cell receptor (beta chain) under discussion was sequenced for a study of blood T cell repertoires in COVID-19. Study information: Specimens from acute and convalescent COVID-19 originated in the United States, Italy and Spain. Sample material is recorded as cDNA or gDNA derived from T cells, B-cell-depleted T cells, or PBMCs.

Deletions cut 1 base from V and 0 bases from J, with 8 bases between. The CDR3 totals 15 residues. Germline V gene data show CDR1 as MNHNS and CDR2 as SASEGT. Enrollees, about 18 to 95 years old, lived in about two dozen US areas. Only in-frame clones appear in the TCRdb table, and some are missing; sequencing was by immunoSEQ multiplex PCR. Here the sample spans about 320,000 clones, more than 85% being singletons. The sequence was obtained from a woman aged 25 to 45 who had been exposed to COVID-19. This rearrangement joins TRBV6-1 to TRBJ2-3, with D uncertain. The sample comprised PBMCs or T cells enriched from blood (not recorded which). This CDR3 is CASSEGTYSTDTQYF. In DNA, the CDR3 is TGTGCCAGCAGTGAAGGCACTTATAGCACAGATACGCAGTATTTT.